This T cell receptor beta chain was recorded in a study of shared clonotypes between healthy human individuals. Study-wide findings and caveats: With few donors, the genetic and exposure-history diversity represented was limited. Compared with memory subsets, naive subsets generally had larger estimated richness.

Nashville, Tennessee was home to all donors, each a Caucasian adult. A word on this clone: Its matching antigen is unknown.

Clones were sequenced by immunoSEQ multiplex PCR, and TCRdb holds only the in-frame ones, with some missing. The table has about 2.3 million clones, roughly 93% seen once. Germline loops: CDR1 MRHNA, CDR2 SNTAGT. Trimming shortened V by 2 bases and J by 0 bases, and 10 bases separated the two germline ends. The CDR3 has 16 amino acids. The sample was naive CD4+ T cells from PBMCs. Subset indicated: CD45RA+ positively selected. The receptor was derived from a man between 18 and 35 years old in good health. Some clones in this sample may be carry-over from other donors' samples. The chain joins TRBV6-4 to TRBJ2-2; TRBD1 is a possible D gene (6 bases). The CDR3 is CASSDRGSPNTGELFF. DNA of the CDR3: TGTGCCAGCAGTGACAGGGGGTCCCCGAACACCGGGGAGCTGTTTTTT.